Below, 32 T cell receptor beta chains from the same sample are listed, as sequenced in a study of CD8 T cells in Susac syndrome. Reverse transcription of about 0.45 to 1 ug RNA used random hexamers. TCRdb reanalysed the immunoSEQ multiplex PCR reads using MiXCR and keeps one entry per CDR3 protein. The profile shows around 160,000 distinct CDR3 sequences, 94% of them singletons. The sequencing input was CD4+ T cells from PBMCs. The receptors stem from a human donor with multiple sclerosis.

The chain joins TRBV3-1 to TRBJ1-2; unclear D gene. V was cut by 1 base and J by 3 bases, with 9 bases left in between. The CDR3 sequence is 14 residues long. Germline V gives CDR1 LGHDT, CDR2 YNNKEL (reference sequence). CDR3 nucleotide sequence: TGTGCCAGCAGCCAAGGATGGAGCGACTATGGCTACACCTTC. Translating gives CASSQGWSDYGYTF.

The chain couples TRBV10-3 to TRBJ2-4; 12 positions agree with TRBD2. CDR3 length: 16 residues. After removal of 4 bases from V and 4 bases from J, the junction contained 5 bases not matched to a gene. Per germline, CDR1 ENHRY and CDR2 SYGVKD. Written as DNA, the CDR3 is TGTGCCATCAGTGCTTCTAGCGGGAGGGGGAAAAACATTCAGTACTTC. Translating gives CAISASSGRGKNIQYF.

V and J are TRBV18 and TRBJ2-7; 7 bases agree with TRBD2. Germline V gene lookup returns CDR1 KGHSH and CDR2 LQKENI. V was pared by 6 bases and J by 1 base, with 6 bases of the junction left unmatched. This CDR3 is 14 amino acids long. The CDR3: CASSRGLTSYEQYF. CDR3 nucleotides: TGTGCCAGCTCCCGGGGACTAACATCCTACGAGCAGTACTTC.

The chain employs TRBV12-3 or TRBV12-4 and TRBJ2-1; D unclear. This CDR3 has 13 residues. The V end lost 3 bases, the J end lost 8 bases, and 11 bases lay between the germline ends. CDR3 in DNA: TGTGCCAGCAGTTTGGGCAACGAGGATGAGCAGTTCTTC. This gives the protein CASSLGNEDEQFF.

The V gene is TRBV5-6, the J gene TRBJ2-5; TRBD2 aligns across 7 bases. Germline CDR1 is SGHDT and CDR2 is YYEEEE. The CDR3 has 14 amino acids. J lost 3 bases, V lost 3 bases, and 5 bases had no gene match. The CDR3 DNA follows: TGTGCCAGCAGCTGGAGGGAGGGAAAAGAGACCCAGTACTTC. Residues: CASSWREGKETQYF.

The rearrangement links TRBV3-1 to TRBJ1-1, with D unresolved. Trimming shortened V by 7 bases and J by 2 bases, and 11 bases separated the two germline ends. The CDR3 totals 13 residues. CDR1 and CDR2 from the germline V gene are LGHDT and YNNKEL (reference sequence). CDR3 residues: CASILAGNTEAFF. For the CDR3, the DNA is TGTGCCAGCATCCTCGCGGGCAACACTGAAGCTTTCTTT. The full variable domain, completed using reference TRBV3-1 and TRBJ1-1, is DTAVSQTPKYLVTQMGNDKSIKCEQNLGHDTMYWYKQDSKKFLKIMFSYNNKELIINETVPNRFSPKSPDKAHLNLHINSLELGDSAVYFCASILAGNTEAFFGQGTRLTVV.

The genes are TRBV4-1 and TRBJ2-5, with D possibly being TRBD2 (6 bases). Trimming took off 4 bases at V and 3 bases at J, with 15 bases between the two ends. CDR1 is MGHRA, CDR2 YSYEKL, per germline. The CDR3 has 15 residues. CDR3 bases: TGCGCCAGCAGCCGTTCCGCGGGATTAAAAGAGACCCAGTACTTC. Its translation: CASSRSAGLKETQYF.

The rearrangement links TRBV4-3 to TRBJ2-5; D call uncertain. CDR3 length: 15 residues. Germline V lookup: CDR1 LGHNA, CDR2 YSLEER. V lost 2 bases and J 2 bases, leaving 12 bases between the germline ends. The CDR3 here is CASSQLIGPQETQYF. As DNA, the CDR3 is TGCGCCAGCAGCCAACTAATCGGACCTCAAGAGACCCAGTACTTC.

This chain joins TRBV29-1 and TRBJ1-1, with a tentative D call TRBD1 (5 bases). The CDR3 spans 12 residues. The V and J ends lost 6 bases and 1 base respectively, with 9 bases between them. CDR1 SQVTM and CDR2 ANQGSEA come from the germline V gene. For the CDR3, the DNA is TGCAGCGTCGGTACAGGGAACACTGAAGCTTTCTTT. Its translation is CSVGTGNTEAFF.

This chain connects TRBV7-2 to TRBJ2-5; D is perhaps TRBD2 (5 bases). CDR3 length: 14 residues. Trimming took off 2 bases at V and 5 bases at J, with 12 bases between the two ends. The germline V gene encodes CDR1 SGHTA and CDR2 FQGNSA. CDR3 nucleotide sequence: TGTGCCAGCAGCTTACTCCGGGATCGGGAGACCCAGTACTTC. Protein sequence: CASSLLRDRETQYF.

The chain joins TRBV27 to TRBJ2-1; 7 bases are shared with TRBD1. Germline V gene lookup returns CDR1 MNHEY and CDR2 SMNVEV (reference sequence). This CDR3 has 12 amino acids. Trimming cost V 5 bases and J 10 bases; bases outside gene matches: 5. The CDR3 DNA reads TGTGCCAGCAGTATTCGACAGGGCGAGCAGTTCTTC. Translated: CASSIRQGEQFF.

The V and J genes are TRBV5-1 and TRBJ1-2; D not resolved. The germline V gene encodes CDR1 SGHRS and CDR2 YFSETQ. The length of the CDR3 is 15 residues. V was clipped by 1 base and J by 4 bases, with 14 bases between them. CDR3 sequence: CASSLTVGLGYGYTF. CDR3 DNA sequence: TGCGCCAGCAGCTTGACGGTCGGGCTAGGCTATGGCTACACCTTC. The entire variable domain, with the rest obtained from reference TRBV5-1 and TRBJ1-2, is as follows: KAGVTQTPRYLIKTRGQQVTLSCSPISGHRSVSWYQQTPGQGLQFLFEYFSETQRNKGNFPGRFSGRQFSNSRSEMNVSTLELGDSALYLCASSLTVGLGYGYTFGSGTRLTVV.

This sequence joins TRBV5-4 and TRBJ1-2; maybe TRBD1 (5 bases). Trimming shortened V by 4 bases and J by 6 bases, and 19 bases separated the two germline ends. CDR3 length: 15 residues. Germline assignment: CDR1 SGHNT and CDR2 YYREEE (reference sequence). In nucleotides, the CDR3 is TGTGCCAGCAGCCCACGCGGGACGCCCCTTAATGGCTACACCTTC. Its translation is CASSPRGTPLNGYTF.

The rearrangement joins TRBV6-6 to TRBJ1-5, with D perhaps matching TRBD1 (6 bases). Germline V CDR1 and CDR2: MNHNY, SVGAGI (reference sequence). Trimming pared 7 bases from V and 2 bases from J, leaving 15 bases between. The CDR3 runs to 15 residues. The CDR3 sequence: CASTLGGVGNQPQHF. CDR3 bases: TGTGCCAGCACCTTAGGGGGGGTCGGCAATCAGCCCCAGCATTTT.

V usage is TRBV6-2 or TRBV6-3 and J usage is TRBJ2-5; D call uncertain. The V end lost 0 bases, the J end lost 4 bases, and 3 bases lay between the germline ends. Per germline, CDR1 MNHEY and CDR2 SVGEGT. The CDR3 is 12 residues long. The CDR3 DNA sequence: TGTGCCAGCAGTTACTCCTTAGAGACCCAGTACTTC. It encodes CASSYSLETQYF.

The chain carries TRBV11-2 and TRBJ2-1; 7 positions match TRBD1. This CDR3 has 15 amino acids. Trimming cost V 3 bases and J 5 bases; bases outside gene matches: 7. Germline V CDR1 and CDR2: SGHAT, FQNNGV. The DNA of the CDR3 is TGTGCCAGCAGCTTTCGACAGGGTAGGGACAATGAGCAGTTCTTC. It is translated as CASSFRQGRDNEQFF.

The V call is TRBV3-1, the J call TRBJ2-7, with 9 positions matching TRBD2. The CDR3 is 14 amino acids. CDR1 LGHDT and CDR2 YNNKEL come from the germline V gene (reference sequence). J lost 7 bases, V lost 3 bases, and 7 bases had no gene match. CDR3 in amino acids: CASSHLAGEGEQYF. The CDR3 DNA is TGTGCCAGCAGCCACTTAGCGGGAGAGGGGGAGCAGTACTTC.

The chain joins TRBV2 to TRBJ2-2; 11 nucleotides line up with TRBD1. The trim removed 7 bases at V and 7 bases at J, leaving 5 bases unmatched. The CDR3 totals 14 residues. Germline-derived CDR1 and CDR2 are SNHLY and FYNNEI. In DNA, the CDR3 is TGTGCCAGCACGGGACAGGGGGAGGGCGGGGAGCTGTTTTTT. Translating gives CASTGQGEGGELFF.

Only a few counts were recorded for this clonotype. The chain uses TRBV7-9 and TRBJ1-1, with 9 bases aligning to TRBD1. CDR1 and CDR2 from the germline V gene are SEHNR and FQNEAQ (reference sequence). Germline trimming cut 4 bases from V and 3 bases from J; bases unmatched to any gene: 6. The CDR3 sequence is 15 residues long. CDR3 bases: TGTGCCAGCAGCTCCACAGGGGGCCGGGACACTGAAGCTTTCTTT. This gives the protein CASSSTGGRDTEAFF.

The genes are TRBV28 and TRBJ2-3; D may be TRBD2 (5 bases). This CDR3 region has 15 residues. V dropped 6 bases and J dropped 4 bases, with 17 bases sitting between them. Germline assignment: CDR1 MDHEN and CDR2 SYDVKM. In DNA form, the CDR3 reads TGTGCCAGCAGGGCGGGTAGCGCCTTCCCAGATACGCAGTATTTT. This codes for CASRAGSAFPDTQYF.

The chain recombines TRBV2 with TRBJ2-5; no reliable D call. In germline, CDR1 is SNHLY, CDR2 FYNNEI. This CDR3 spans 11 amino acids. V was shortened by 2 bases and J by 5 bases, with 3 bases between the two germline ends. The CDR3: CASSEWETQYF. CDR3 in DNA: TGTGCCAGCAGTGAATGGGAGACCCAGTACTTC.

This clonotype was detected only once. CDR3 sequence: CASSRETAQSYEQYF. CDR3 sequence (DNA): TGTGCCAGCAGCCGGGAGACAGCCCAGTCCTACGAGCAGTACTTC. The chain recombines TRBV7-9 with TRBJ2-7; a possible D gene is TRBD2 (6 bases). This CDR3 is built from 15 residues. The V gene lost 5 bases and the J gene lost 1 base, with 15 bases spanning the gap. The germline gives CDR1 SEHNR, CDR2 FQNEAQ (reference sequence).

The chain couples TRBV7-3 to TRBJ1-1; 7 nucleotides line up with TRBD1. The CDR3 has 13 amino acids. V was pared by 6 bases and J by 5 bases, with 6 bases of the junction left unmatched. Per the germline V gene, CDR1 is SGHTA and CDR2 is FQGTGA. The CDR3 sequence is CASSSGGGTEAFF. CDR3 bases: TGTGCCAGCAGTTCAGGGGGAGGGACTGAAGCTTTCTTT.

The genes are TRBV6-1 and TRBJ2-1; D may be TRBD2 (6 bases). The CDR3 extends over 16 amino acids. In germline, CDR1 is MNHNS, CDR2 SASEGT. V was shortened by 6 bases and J by 5 bases, with 20 bases between the two germline ends. The CDR3 sequence: CASSPRLDWYHNEQFF. DNA for the CDR3: TGTGCCAGCAGCCCCCGACTAGATTGGTACCACAATGAGCAGTTCTTC.

V usage is TRBV28 and J usage is TRBJ1-2; D is possibly TRBD1 (6 bases). V lost 4 bases and J 0 bases, leaving 12 bases between the germline ends. Germline-derived CDR1 and CDR2 are MDHEN and SYDVKM. The CDR3 has 15 amino acids. CDR3 in DNA: TGTGCCAGCAGTTCATCCGGACAGACTAACTATGGCTACACCTTC. Residues: CASSSSGQTNYGYTF.

The J gene is TRBJ2-3, the V gene TRBV4-1, with D tentatively TRBD1 (5 bases). Between the trimmed V and J ends, which lost 5 bases and 0 bases, there was a span of 9 bases. The CDR3 sequence is 14 residues long. From germline, CDR1 is MGHRA and CDR2 YSYEKL. The CDR3 DNA is TGCGCCAGCAGCTCACAGGAGAGCACAGATACGCAGTATTTT. As protein: CASSSQESTDTQYF.

The chain recombines TRBV7-8 with TRBJ2-7, with D perhaps matching TRBD1 (6 bases). The V end lost 7 bases, the J end lost 2 bases, and 12 bases lay between the germline ends. Germline lookup yields CDR1 SGHVS and CDR2 FQNEAQ. The CDR3 runs 13 residues. CDR3 loop: CASTQRTAYEQYF. The CDR3 coding sequence is TGTGCCAGCACCCAACGGACAGCCTACGAGCAGTACTTC.

The genes are TRBV5-6 and TRBJ2-5; a possible D gene is TRBD2 (5 bases). The CDR3 has 19 residues. CDR1 is SGHDT, CDR2 YYEEEE, per germline. The V gene lost 4 bases and the J gene lost 2 bases, with 27 bases spanning the gap. In DNA form, the CDR3 reads TGTGCCAGCAGCCTTAGGGATCGTAGGGCTAGCTTAAATCAAGAGACCCAGTACTTC. Its translation is CASSLRDRRASLNQETQYF.

This clonotype was detected once. The V call is TRBV7-9, the J call TRBJ2-6; either TRBD1 or TRBD2 may fit D (5 bases each). The germline V gene has CDR1 SEHNR and CDR2 FQNEAQ (reference sequence). V was cut by 6 bases and J by 2 bases, with 14 bases left in between. CDR3 size: 16 residues. CDR3 sequence: CASRVGGIAGANVLTF. The CDR3 bases are TGTGCCAGCAGAGTTGGGGGTATTGCTGGGGCCAACGTCCTGACTTTC.

This sequence joins TRBV7-8 and TRBJ1-5, with D uncertain. CDR3 length: 14 residues. V was trimmed by 1 base and J by 5 bases, leaving 9 bases between them. CDR1 and CDR2 (germline): SGHVS, FQNEAQ. The CDR3 DNA reads TGTGCCAGCAGCTTAGGTGTGGGAGATCAGCCCCAGCATTTT. It encodes CASSLGVGDQPQHF.

The chain has TRBV7-8 and TRBJ2-2, with a weak D call TRBD1 (6 bases). Trimming shortened V by 7 bases and J by 8 bases, and 20 bases separated the two germline ends. The CDR3 is 15 amino acids. Germline CDR1 is SGHVS and CDR2 is FQNEAQ. The CDR3 region is CASKVSRTARGELFF. CDR3 in DNA: TGTGCCAGCAAAGTTTCGAGGACAGCTAGAGGGGAGCTGTTTTTT.

The chain has TRBV7-9 and TRBJ1-5; 7 nucleotides agree with TRBD1. Unmatched junction bases numbered 9, after V lost 8 bases and J lost 2 bases. This CDR3 contains 15 residues. CDR1 is SEHNR, CDR2 FQNEAQ, per germline (reference sequence). DNA of the CDR3: TGTGCCAGCGACCGGCGGGACAGACGCAATCAGCCCCAGCATTTT. Translation: CASDRRDRRNQPQHF.